A single sample gave rise to the 9 T cell receptor beta chains below, sequenced in a study of ipilimumab plus nivolumab after autologous stem cell transplantation. Some clones are missing from TCRdb's copy, which holds only in-frame ones; the method was immunoSEQ multiplex PCR. The data contain roughly 12,000 clones, 60% to 80% of them singletons. The sample consisted of PBMCs, taken in a trial of ipilimumab plus nivolumab as post-transplant consolidation. These receptors were taken from a male donor with multiple myeloma.

This clone was detected once. The rearrangement uses TRBV6-5 and TRBJ1-1; D is ambiguous. The germline gives CDR1 MNHEY, CDR2 SVGAGI. This CDR3 contains 14 residues. V was trimmed by 2 bases and J by 3 bases, leaving 10 bases between them. CDR3 amino acids: CASSYSYGDTEAFF. DNA for the CDR3: TGTGCCAGCAGTTACAGCTACGGGGACACTGAAGCTTTCTTT.

V is TRBV7-3 and J is TRBJ2-3, with a tentative D call TRBD1 (5 bases). In germline, CDR1 is SGHTA, CDR2 FQGTGA. CDR3 length: 14 residues. V lost 3 bases and J lost 4, with 11 bases in between. CDR3 region: CASSLTEPPDTQYF. In DNA, the CDR3 is TGTGCCAGCAGCTTGACAGAACCGCCAGATACGCAGTATTTT.

V is TRBV5-6 and J is TRBJ2-4; D possibly corresponds to TRBD1 (6 bases). This CDR3 region has 16 residues. Trimming took off 3 bases at V and 5 bases at J, with 18 bases between the two ends. The germline gives CDR1 SGHDT, CDR2 YYEEEE. CDR3 loop: CASSSILQGTQNIQYF. CDR3 in DNA: TGTGCCAGCAGCTCGATCCTACAGGGCACCCAAAACATTCAGTACTTC.

In its sample, this clone was seen a few times. This sequence joins TRBV9 and TRBJ2-3, with D possibly TRBD2 on 6 matching bases. The CDR3 extends over 16 amino acids. V lost 3 bases and J lost 2, with 16 bases in between. The germline V gene has CDR1 SGDLS and CDR2 YYNGEE. CDR3 residues: CASSASGLDITDTQYF. CDR3 coding DNA: TGTGCCAGCAGCGCTTCGGGACTGGATATCACAGATACGCAGTATTTT.

The chain combines TRBV11-2 with TRBJ1-5; 8 bases are shared with TRBD1. After removal of 3 bases from V and 6 bases from J, the junction contained 4 bases not matched to a gene. This CDR3 is built from 14 residues. CDR1 is SGHAT and CDR2 is FQNNGV in the germline V gene. CDR3 nucleotide sequence: TGTGCCAGCAGCTTCGGTACAGGGGGTCAGCCCCAGCATTTT. Its protein product is CASSFGTGGQPQHF.

J is TRBJ2-1 and V is TRBV15; 8 nucleotides match TRBD1. The trim removed 0 bases at V and 0 bases at J, leaving 10 bases unmatched. There are 19 residues in the CDR3. Germline V gene lookup returns CDR1 LNHNV and CDR2 YYDKDF (reference sequence). CDR3 nucleotide sequence: TGTGCCACCAGCAGAGAGGCCCTTTACGGGACAGGCTCCTACAATGAGCAGTTCTTC. Protein product: CATSREALYGTGSYNEQFF.

The V call is TRBV19, the J call TRBJ2-5; D perhaps matches TRBD2 (6 bases). Per the germline V gene, CDR1 is LNHDA and CDR2 is SQIVND (reference sequence). The V gene lost 5 bases and the J gene lost 4 bases, with 11 bases spanning the gap. The CDR3 covers 13 residues. The CDR3 DNA is TGTGCCAGTAGTTTTGACGGGGGAGAGACCCAGTACTTC. Translation: CASSFDGGETQYF.

V is TRBV6-1 and J is TRBJ2-1; weak D call: TRBD1 (6 bases). Germline-derived CDR1 and CDR2 are MNHNS and SASEGT. V lost 6 bases and J lost 12, with 15 bases in between. The CDR3 runs to 12 residues. CDR3 residues: CASRPQGWGQFF. The CDR3 DNA reads as TGTGCCAGCAGACCACAGGGCTGGGGGCAGTTCTTC.

This chain joins TRBV4-3 and TRBJ2-5; D is unresolved. Germline assignment: CDR1 LGHNA and CDR2 YSLEER. The germline V and J ends were trimmed by 4 bases and 1 base, with 19 bases remaining between them. This CDR3 is 17 amino acids long. The CDR3 DNA sequence: TGCGCCAGCAGCCGGATTTGGGCAGGAGACCGCCAAGAGACCCAGTACTTC. Its translation is CASSRIWAGDRQETQYF.